These 23 T cell receptor beta chains share one sample of origin, sequenced in a study of cytomegalovirus exposure and HLA in healthy donors. PCR amplification relied on 60 Vbeta primers (plus 13 Jbeta primers). Method: immunoSEQ multiplex PCR; TCRdb's copy keeps in-frame clones and lacks some. This sample has under 200,000 clones; around 72% occur once, and the top ten carry around 3.2%. The sample comprised PBMCs. The source is a woman aged 50 to 60 in good health and CMV-seropositive.

CDR3 protein: CASRPTLAGGSSDTQYF. DNA for the CDR3: TGTGCCAGCAGGCCCACACTAGCGGGGGGATCTTCTGATACGCAGTATTTT. The chain recombines TRBV7-2 with TRBJ2-3; 12 bases fit TRBD2. The CDR3 is 17 residues long. CDR1 is SGHTA, CDR2 FQGNSA, per germline. Losses at the gene ends were 6 bases for V and 6 bases for J; bases not matched to a gene: 13.

This clone is a singleton in its sample. The chain uses TRBV28 and TRBJ1-6; maybe TRBD1 (5 bases). V lost 0 bases to trimming and J lost 5 bases, with 11 bases between them. The CDR3 contains 16 residues. Germline-derived CDR1 and CDR2 are MDHEN and SYDVKM. The CDR3 is CASSLWRGINNSPLHF. CDR3 nucleotide sequence: TGTGCCAGCAGTTTATGGCGGGGCATAAATAATTCACCCCTCCACTTT.

The chain links TRBV7-2 to TRBJ1-2, with D maybe TRBD1 (5 bases). Germline V CDR1 and CDR2: SGHTA, FQGNSA. V was pared by 0 bases and J by 6 bases, with 8 bases between. CDR3 length: 13 residues. The CDR3 loop is CASSLAGLDGYTF. The DNA of the CDR3 is TGTGCCAGCAGCTTAGCGGGGCTTGATGGCTACACCTTC.

In its sample, this clone was seen once. This rearrangement joins TRBV28 to TRBJ1-1, with 9 nucleotides matching TRBD1. The CDR3 has 12 residues. J was trimmed by 11 bases and V by 4 bases; bases with no gene match: 5. Germline V gene sequence: CDR1 MDHEN, CDR2 SYDVKM. The CDR3 here is CASSSWDREAFF. In nucleotides, the CDR3 is TGTGCCAGCAGTTCGTGGGACAGGGAGGCTTTCTTT.

The V call is TRBV5-4, the J call TRBJ2-3; D gene uncertain. CDR3 length: 13 residues. Germline loops: CDR1 SGHNT, CDR2 YYREEE (reference sequence). The ends were cut back, 2 bases at V and 5 bases at J, with 9 bases in the middle. CDR3 coding DNA: TGTGCCAGCAGCTTCCACGAACTAGATACGCAGTATTTT. Encoded protein: CASSFHELDTQYF. Together with reference TRBV5-4 and TRBJ2-3, the CDR3 gives the full variable domain: ETGVTQSPTHLIKTRGQQVTLRCSSQSGHNTVSWYQQALGQGPQFIFQYYREEENGRGNFPPRFSGLQFPNYSSELNVNALELDDSALYLCASSFHELDTQYFGPGTRLTVL.

This chain joins TRBV4-1 and TRBJ2-7, with TRBD1 as a possible D gene (6 bases). V lost 5 bases to trimming and J lost 0 bases, with 11 bases between them. CDR3 length equals 14 residues. Germline V gives CDR1 MGHRA, CDR2 YSYEKL. In DNA form, the CDR3 reads TGCGCCAGCAGCTACCGGGACAACTCCTACGAGCAGTACTTC. Protein sequence: CASSYRDNSYEQYF.

This chain uses TRBV4-1 with TRBJ1-2, with D maybe TRBD1 (6 bases). V was trimmed by 0 bases and J by 4 bases, leaving 12 bases between them. This CDR3 region has 15 residues. Germline V gene data show CDR1 as MGHRA and CDR2 as YSYEKL. The CDR3 nucleotides read TGCGCCAGCAGCCAAGATCTGAACAGGGCCTATGGCTACACCTTC. Its protein is CASSQDLNRAYGYTF.

V usage is TRBV6-6 and J usage is TRBJ2-2; D call uncertain. V dropped 2 bases and J dropped 5 bases, with 6 bases sitting between them. Germline V gene sequence: CDR1 MNHNY, CDR2 SVGAGI (reference sequence). The CDR3 contains 13 residues. The CDR3: CASSYARTGELFF. CDR3 sequence (DNA): TGTGCCAGCAGTTACGCTCGGACCGGGGAGCTGTTTTTT.

The chain employs TRBV21-1 and TRBJ1-4. TRBV21-1 is deemed a pseudogene. The CDR3 is made up of 16 amino acids. In DNA form, the CDR3 reads TGTGCCAGCAGTCAAGGGGAGGACCTAGGGGTGGAAAAACTGTTTTTT. It codes for CASSQGEDLGVEKLFF.

This clone was picked up one time. The chain employs TRBV6-5 and TRBJ1-2; 8 bases agree with TRBD1. Germline V gene sequence: CDR1 MNHEY, CDR2 SVGAGI. The CDR3 spans 14 residues. The ends lost 0 bases at V and 4 bases at J; junction bases unmatched: 1. The CDR3 protein is CASSYSTGGYGYTF. Written as DNA, the CDR3 is TGTGCCAGCAGTTACTCCACAGGGGGCTATGGCTACACCTTC.

The V and J genes are TRBV11-3 and TRBJ1-1; D unresolved. V was cut by 0 bases and J by 4 bases, with 12 bases left in between. This CDR3 region has 15 residues. Per the germline V gene, CDR1 is SGHNT and CDR2 is YENEEA. The CDR3 reads CASSLDPTRGTEAFF. CDR3 DNA sequence: TGTGCCAGCAGCTTAGACCCTACCCGAGGCACTGAAGCTTTCTTT.

This clone was counted a few times. This rearrangement joins TRBV30 to TRBJ1-1; a possible D gene is TRBD1 (5 bases). The CDR3 is 14 amino acids. Per the germline V gene, CDR1 is GTSNPN and CDR2 is SVGIG (reference sequence). V gave up 0 bases and J gave up 3 bases, with 11 bases separating them. The CDR3 DNA is TGTGCCTGGAGTGTGGGCAGGGCTGACACTGAAGCTTTCTTT. The encoded protein is CAWSVGRADTEAFF.

The chain couples TRBV5-1 to TRBJ1-3, with D maybe TRBD1 (6 bases). Trimming stripped 0 bases from V and 8 bases from J, with 15 bases between. This CDR3 contains 15 residues. Germline V gene sequence: CDR1 SGHRS, CDR2 YFSETQ. This chain's CDR3 is CASSLAPGELYTIYF. The CDR3 DNA reads as TGCGCCAGCAGCTTGGCGCCAGGGGAGCTCTACACCATATATTTT.

This chain uses TRBV5-5 with TRBJ1-4; 8 bases fit TRBD1. The CDR3 length is 17 residues. Germline V gene sequence: CDR1 SGHKS, CDR2 YYEKEE (reference sequence). V shed 0 bases, J shed 8 bases, and the junction held 12 bases outside the gene matches. CDR3 sequence: CASSLADRGIEGEKLFF. CDR3 sequence (DNA): TGTGCCAGCAGCTTGGCCGACAGGGGCATCGAGGGGGAAAAACTGTTTTTT.

The chain has TRBV7-3 and TRBJ2-7; D is uncertain. The germline gives CDR1 SGHTA, CDR2 FQGTGA. The CDR3 runs to 14 residues. Trimming pared 0 bases from V and 0 bases from J, leaving 6 bases between. DNA for the CDR3: TGTGCCAGCAGCTTAACTGGCAGCTCCTACGAGCAGTACTTC. Residues: CASSLTGSSYEQYF.

The rearrangement joins TRBV7-6 to TRBJ2-3, with D perhaps matching TRBD2 (5 bases). Per the germline V gene, CDR1 is SGHVS and CDR2 is FNYEAQ. V shed 4 bases and J shed 4 bases, with 18 bases lying between them. This CDR3 has 16 amino acids. Here the CDR3 DNA reads TGTGCCAGCAGCTCCGAACTAGGGCAAGCGGCAGATACGCAGTATTTT. Its translation: CASSSELGQAADTQYF.

The V call is TRBV13, the J call TRBJ2-7; D call uncertain. The CDR3 is 12 residues long. With 5 bases removed from V and 0 bases from J, the gap between germline ends came to 5 bases. Germline-derived CDR1 and CDR2 are PRHDT and FYEKMQ (reference sequence). CDR3 coding DNA: TGTGCCAGCAGCAGAGGCTCCTACGAGCAGTACTTC. Residues: CASSRGSYEQYF.

V gene TRBV19 combines with J gene TRBJ2-1; 12 nucleotides match TRBD2. The CDR3 has 15 amino acids. CDR1 and CDR2 (germline): LNHDA, SQIVND (reference sequence). Trimming took 5 bases from V and 6 from J; bases not matched to a gene: 5. CDR3 in DNA: TGTGCCAGTAGTGAGACTAGCGGGAGTTTCAATGAGCAGTTCTTC. Amino acids: CASSETSGSFNEQFF.

The chain links TRBV4-3 to TRBJ1-1; no reliable D call. The ends were cut back, 1 base at V and 3 bases at J, with 12 bases in the middle. Germline CDR1 is LGHNA and CDR2 is YSLEER. The CDR3 loop spans 15 amino acids. CDR3 coding DNA: TGCGCCAGCAGCCAAGTTACATACGGGGACACTGAAGCTTTCTTT. Translated: CASSQVTYGDTEAFF.

This chain connects TRBV28 to TRBJ2-5; a weak D match, TRBD1 (5 bases). This CDR3 contains 13 residues. CDR1 MDHEN and CDR2 SYDVKM come from the germline V gene. V lost 7 bases to trimming and J lost 1 base, with 10 bases between them. CDR3: CASILQGQETQYF. The DNA for the CDR3 is TGTGCCAGCATCCTGCAGGGCCAAGAGACCCAGTACTTC.

The chain couples TRBV5-1 to TRBJ2-5; D possibly corresponds to TRBD2 (6 bases). From germline, CDR1 is SGHRS and CDR2 YFSETQ. This CDR3 spans 14 amino acids. V was cut by 5 bases and J by 4 bases, with 15 bases left in between. Here the CDR3 reads CASSIGSRGETQYF. The DNA for the CDR3 is TGCGCCAGCAGTATCGGGAGTAGGGGAGAGACCCAGTACTTC.

This chain connects TRBV18 to TRBJ1-1, with TRBD1 identical over 7 bases. CDR1 and CDR2 from the germline V gene are KGHSH and LQKENI. With 2 bases clipped from V and 1 base from J, the junction kept 1 base outside the gene matches. This CDR3 is 14 amino acids long. The CDR3 sequence is CASSPGTANTEAFF. The DNA of the CDR3 is TGTGCCAGCTCACCAGGGACAGCGAACACTGAAGCTTTCTTT.

This clone was counted a few times. This chain links TRBV5-8 with TRBJ2-7, with 10 bases fitting TRBD1. Looked up from germline, CDR1 is SGHTS and CDR2 is YDEGEE. The CDR3 is made up of 15 amino acids. V shed 4 bases and J 3 bases; nucleotides not matched to a gene: 7. In nucleotides, the CDR3 is TGTGCCAGCAGCCGACAGGGGGCAGGGGGCTACGAGCAGTACTTC. As protein: CASSRQGAGGYEQYF. Combining the CDR3 with reference TRBV5-8 and TRBJ2-7 gives the whole variable domain EAGVTQSPTHLIKTRGQQATLRCSPISGHTSVYWYQQALGLGLQFLLWYDEGEERNRGNFPPRFSGRQFPNYSSELNVNALELEDSALYLCASSRQGAGGYEQYFGPGTRLTVT.